This T cell receptor beta chain was sequenced for a study of T cells after yellow fever vaccination. Via MiXCR, TCRdb re-called the 5' RACE reads, giving one row per CDR3 protein. The sample lists some 150,000 distinct CDR3 sequences; about a tenth were seen once. Germline CDR1 and CDR2: MGHRA and YSYEKL. V gave up 0 bases and J gave up 7 bases, with 9 bases separating them. The CDR3 covers 13 residues. This clonotype was seen many times. This clonotype originated in a man aged 18-30 years who received the YFV17D yellow fever vaccine. The chain recombines TRBV4-1 with TRBJ1-1; D is unresolved. The sequenced sample was CD8+ T cells sorted from PBMCs, obtained 45 days after the yellow fever booster vaccination. CDR3 DNA: TGCGCCAGCAGCCAAGATCGGTCCATTGAAGCTTTCTTT. This encodes CASSQDRSIEAFF.